Below, 32 T cell receptor beta chains from the same sample are listed, as sequenced in a study of response to subunit inactivated influenza vaccine. Via MiXCR, TCRdb re-called the RT-PCR reads, giving one row per CDR3 protein. The data contain 500,000 to 600,000 distinct CDR3 sequences, around 11% of them singletons. A further study also used this sample, focusing on T cells expressing NK-cell markers. That study adds: As the method of synthesis, 5'RACE template switching with UMIs yielded TCR beta cDNA.

The sample in question was PBMCs from blood, obtained on the day of vaccination. Source of these receptors: a man aged 50-59 years who received an inactivated influenza vaccine.

The chain employs TRBV5-1 and TRBJ2-1; 10 bases are shared with TRBD1. V lost 2 bases to trimming and J lost 2 bases; unmatched junction nucleotides: 4. Germline CDR1 and CDR2: SGHRS and YFSETQ. This CDR3 has 16 residues. CDR3 sequence reads: CASSLEGQGTYNEQFF. CDR3 nucleotide sequence: TGCGCCAGCAGCTTAGAGGGACAGGGGACCTACAATGAGCAGTTCTTC.

V and J are TRBV20-1 and TRBJ2-2; D remains unclear. The CDR3 covers 16 residues. Germline V gene lookup returns CDR1 DFQATT and CDR2 SNEGSKA (reference sequence). Trimming shortened V by 1 base and J by 0 bases, and 12 bases separated the two germline ends. The CDR3 region has the DNA TGCAGTGCTAGAGTCCGCGCAACCGCGAACACCGGGGAGCTGTTTTTT. Protein: CSARVRATANTGELFF.

CDR3 sequence reads: CASSLPSFPPSTDTQYF. The CDR3 DNA sequence: TGTGCCAGCAGTTTGCCCAGCTTTCCCCCTAGCACAGATACGCAGTATTTT. The chain combines TRBV28 with TRBJ2-3; D ambiguous. Germline-derived CDR1 and CDR2 are MDHEN and SYDVKM. This CDR3 spans 17 amino acids. V was pared by 3 bases and J by 0 bases, with 16 bases between.

CDR3 loop: CAAWAGEEQYF. CDR3 nucleotides: TGTGCAGCATGGGCGGGGGAGGAGCAGTACTTC. The chain uses TRBV6-5 and TRBJ2-7; 7 positions agree with TRBD2. This CDR3 has 11 amino acids. Looked up from germline, CDR1 is MNHEY and CDR2 is SVGAGI.

There are a few counts of this clonotype. This rearrangement joins TRBV4-1 to TRBJ2-7; TRBD1 matches at 8 bases. CDR1 and CDR2 from the germline V gene are MGHRA and YSYEKL. CDR3 size: 14 residues. After removal of 5 bases from V and 6 bases from J, the junction contained 9 bases not matched to a gene. The CDR3: CASSYEDRAREQYF. The CDR3 DNA follows: TGCGCCAGCAGCTATGAGGACAGGGCTCGCGAGCAGTACTTC.

CDR3 sequence (DNA): TGTGCCAGCAGTTTTAGTTTGGGACAGGGTCCTTCGTGGCCCCAGCATTTT. Its translation is CASSFSLGQGPSWPQHF. The J gene is TRBJ1-5, the V gene TRBV12-3 or TRBV12-4; 9 bases are a match to TRBD1. The CDR3 totals 17 residues. After removal of 3 bases from V and 9 bases from J, the junction contained 15 bases not matched to a gene.

In its sample, this clonotype was seen many times. The chain couples TRBV28 to TRBJ1-5, with 9 bases that match TRBD1. CDR3 length: 17 amino acids. V trimming: 3 bases; J trimming: 0 bases; junction bases outside the gene matches: 6. Germline V lookup: CDR1 MDHEN, CDR2 SYDVKM. CDR3 sequence: CASSLGQGLYSNQPQHF. In DNA, the CDR3 is TGTGCCAGCAGTTTGGGACAGGGTCTCTATAGCAATCAGCCCCAGCATTTT.

This sequence joins TRBV28 and TRBJ1-2, with a weak D call TRBD1 (6 bases). CDR3 length equals 14 residues. Trimming pared 4 bases from V and 5 bases from J, leaving 14 bases between. CDR1 MDHEN and CDR2 SYDVKM come from the germline V gene. This CDR3 is CASSSGRGHYGYTF. The CDR3 DNA reads as TGTGCCAGCAGTTCCGGGCGGGGACATTATGGCTACACCTTC.

The chain couples TRBV4-3 to TRBJ2-1; 11 bases are shared with TRBD2. This CDR3 is built from 17 residues. V trimming: 0 bases; J trimming: 7 bases; junction bases outside the gene matches: 8. CDR1 and CDR2 (germline): LGHNA, YSLEER. The CDR3 sequence is CASSQDLTSGSRNEQFF. In DNA, the CDR3 is TGCGCCAGCAGCCAAGATCTAACTAGCGGGAGTAGGAATGAGCAGTTCTTC.

This clonotype was found a few times. The chain uses TRBV2 and TRBJ2-7; no definite D call. CDR3 length: 16 amino acids. Germline V gene sequence: CDR1 SNHLY, CDR2 FYNNEI. V lost 7 bases and J lost 3, with 22 bases in between. CDR3 bases: TGTGCCAGCACCTCCCCTGGTGGCCGCCTCGACTACGAGCAGTACTTC. Translating it yields CASTSPGGRLDYEQYF.

This clonotype was seen repeatedly, ten times or more. The rearrangement uses TRBV12-3 or TRBV12-4 and TRBJ2-7; 8 positions match TRBD1. V lost 4 bases, J lost 3 bases, and 8 bases stayed unmatched. This CDR3 spans 15 amino acids. The CDR3 sequence: CASSSTGTGFYEQYF. The CDR3 DNA reads TGTGCCAGCAGTTCAACCGGGACAGGATTCTACGAGCAGTACTTC.

This clonotype was detected many times. The rearrangement joins TRBV10-3 to TRBJ2-5; D gene ambiguous. The CDR3 has 11 residues. Germline V gene data show CDR1 as ENHRY and CDR2 as SYGVKD. Trimming shortened V by 10 bases and J by 4 bases, and 10 bases separated the two germline ends. CDR3 nucleotide sequence: TGTGCCACCCGTACCGGAGAGACCCAGTACTTC. It yields the protein CATRTGETQYF.

V usage is TRBV4-3 and J usage is TRBJ1-2, with TRBD1 as a possible D gene (6 bases). CDR1 and CDR2 from the germline V gene are LGHNA and YSLEER. V was clipped by 4 bases and J by 8 bases, with 17 bases between them. The CDR3 length is 14 residues. This chain's CDR3 is CASSRDFGGGGYTF. The CDR3 nucleotides are TGCGCCAGCAGCCGAGACTTTGGAGGGGGAGGCTACACCTTC.

The sample holds a few counts of this clonotype. CDR3 nucleotides: TGTGCCAGCAGTCTACACGCTACTGAAGCTTTCTTT. Translating it yields CASSLHATEAFF. This chain uses TRBV12-3 or TRBV12-4 with TRBJ1-1; D uncertain. The CDR3 covers 12 residues. The ends were cut back, 5 bases at V and 5 bases at J, with 9 bases in the middle.

This sequence joins TRBV3-1 and TRBJ2-1, with D possibly being TRBD2 (6 bases). Germline CDR1 LGHDT, CDR2 YNNKEL (reference sequence). The CDR3 is 15 residues long. Between the trimmed V and J ends, which lost 4 bases and 8 bases, there was a span of 18 bases. The CDR3 region has the DNA TGTGCCAGCAGCCCCGGCGGGGCCCTTACGGATGAGCAGTTCTTC. Encoded protein: CASSPGGALTDEQFF.

This clonotype was counted at least ten times. The V call is TRBV2, the J call TRBJ2-1, with 9 bases that match TRBD1. Germline CDR1 and CDR2: SNHLY and FYNNEI. Trimming took 5 bases from V and 6 from J; bases not matched to a gene: 5. The CDR3 contains 14 residues. For the CDR3, the DNA is TGTGCCAGCAGTTGGGACAGGGTCGGCAATGAGCAGTTCTTC. Its protein is CASSWDRVGNEQFF.

This clonotype has only a few counts. The J gene is TRBJ2-1, the V gene TRBV5-1; 7 positions agree with TRBD2. This CDR3 has 16 amino acids. Losses at the gene ends were 4 bases for V and 4 bases for J; bases not matched to a gene: 11. Germline V gene data show CDR1 as SGHRS and CDR2 as YFSETQ. CDR3 DNA sequence: TGCGCCAGCAGCACCCCCTTCATGGGAGGGTACAATGAGCAGTTCTTC. It specifies CASSTPFMGGYNEQFF.

This clonotype came up a few times. This chain joins TRBV5-1 and TRBJ2-7; 7 bases fit TRBD1. The CDR3 runs 14 residues. CDR1 is SGHRS and CDR2 is YFSETQ in the germline V gene. J lost 6 bases, V lost 2 bases, and 8 bases had no gene match. The CDR3 loop is CASSFDRARLEQYF. The DNA for the CDR3 is TGCGCCAGCAGCTTCGACAGGGCCCGGCTCGAGCAGTACTTC.

This clonotype was detected a few times. This chain joins TRBV20-1 and TRBJ2-5; 7 nucleotides align to TRBD1. With 3 bases clipped from V and 1 base from J, the junction kept 8 bases outside the gene matches. The CDR3 totals 15 residues. CDR1 and CDR2 (germline): DFQATT, SNEGSKA (reference sequence). CDR3 coding DNA: TGCAGTGCTAGCCCAAGACAGGGCCTCCAAGAGACCCAGTACTTC. It translates to CSASPRQGLQETQYF.

V gene TRBV3-1 combines with J gene TRBJ2-7, with D perhaps matching TRBD1 or TRBD2 (5 bases each). Trimming shortened V by 5 bases and J by 6 bases, and 20 bases separated the two germline ends. CDR3 length: 15 amino acids. Germline V gene sequence: CDR1 LGHDT, CDR2 YNNKEL (reference sequence). CDR3 sequence reads: CASSVRQLTAGEQYF. CDR3 nucleotide sequence: TGTGCCAGCAGCGTACGACAGCTCACGGCGGGCGAGCAGTACTTC.

This clonotype was seen only a few times. The chain combines TRBV12-3 or TRBV12-4 with TRBJ2-5; unclear D gene. This CDR3 has 14 amino acids. Trimming pared 2 bases from V and 9 bases from J, leaving 16 bases between. CDR3 region: CASSLTPSHRAQYF. DNA for the CDR3: TGTGCCAGCAGTTTAACCCCCAGTCATCGGGCCCAGTACTTC.

This clonotype has just a few counts. The CDR3 nucleotides are TGTGCCAGCAGTTTTTCGGGACTGAACTCTGGGGCCAACGTCCTGACTTTC. Amino acid sequence: CASSFSGLNSGANVLTF. The chain carries TRBV12-3 or TRBV12-4 and TRBJ2-6, with a weak D call TRBD2 (6 bases). This CDR3 spans 17 amino acids. V lost 3 bases and J 0 bases, leaving 12 bases between the germline ends.

This clonotype has just a few counts. This chain uses TRBV20-1 with TRBJ2-1; 10 bases agree with TRBD1. CDR1 DFQATT and CDR2 SNEGSKA come from the germline V gene (reference sequence). The CDR3 loop spans 15 amino acids. V was pared by 6 bases and J by 5 bases, with 10 bases of the junction left unmatched. Written as DNA, the CDR3 is TGCAGTGCCGATATTGACAGGGGGCTCGACAATGAGCAGTTCTTC. Its protein is CSADIDRGLDNEQFF.

This chain joins TRBV7-8 and TRBJ1-5, with a tentative D call TRBD1 (5 bases). This CDR3 comprises 15 residues. V shed 0 bases and J shed 5 bases, with 11 bases lying between them. Looked up from germline, CDR1 is SGHVS and CDR2 is FQNEAQ. Here the CDR3 DNA reads TGTGCCAGCAGCTTAGCCGGTGGAGGGGATCAGCCCCAGCATTTT. It yields the protein CASSLAGGGDQPQHF. Full variable domain (remainder filled in from reference TRBV7-8 and TRBJ1-5): GAGVSQSPRYKVAKRGQDVALRCDPISGHVSLFWYQQALGQGPEFLTYFQNEAQLDKSGLPSDRFFAERPEGSVSTLKIQRTQQEDSAVYLCASSLAGGGDQPQHFGDGTRLSIL.

This chain connects TRBV5-1 to TRBJ2-3; 7 bases agree with TRBD2. Germline values: CDR1 SGHRS, CDR2 YFSETQ. The CDR3 runs 15 residues. V shed 4 bases, J shed 4 bases, and the junction held 9 bases outside the gene matches. The CDR3 sequence is CASSTLLADSDTQYF. The CDR3 nucleotides read TGCGCCAGCAGCACCCTTCTAGCGGATTCAGATACGCAGTATTTT.

The sample holds a few counts of this clonotype. The chain uses TRBV27 and TRBJ2-1; D is unclear. The CDR3 consists of 11 residues. Trimming cost V 4 bases and J 10 bases, with 8 bases left between them. Germline V gene lookup returns CDR1 MNHEY and CDR2 SMNVEV (reference sequence). The CDR3 DNA reads as TGTGCCAGCAGTTCCCGCTGGGAGCAGTTCTTC. Its translation is CASSSRWEQFF.

This clonotype was recorded a few times. The junction and the germline gene differ at one end; a read error may be behind it. This chain connects TRBV12-3 or TRBV12-4 to TRBJ2-1, with TRBD2 matching over 9 bases. CDR3 size: 15 residues. CDR3 DNA sequence: TGTGCCAGCAGTCTAAGCGGGAGGTACTACAGTGAGCAGTTCTTC. Amino acids: CASSLSGRYYSEQFF.

There are a few counts of this clonotype. Here the CDR3 reads CSVGRRGAYEQYF. CDR3 nucleotides: TGCAGCGTTGGCCGGCGGGGGGCCTACGAGCAGTACTTC. The chain links TRBV29-1 to TRBJ2-7; 8 bases fit TRBD2. Trimming removed 4 bases from V and 2 bases from J; junction bases left unmatched: 4. Germline loops: CDR1 SQVTM, CDR2 ANQGSEA. The CDR3 totals 13 residues.

The rearrangement uses TRBV20-1 and TRBJ2-1; D ambiguous. The germline CDR1 and CDR2 sequences are DFQATT and SNEGSKA (reference sequence). Trimming cost V 6 bases and J 7 bases, with 19 bases left between them. CDR3 length: 14 residues. The CDR3 DNA reads as TGCAGTGCCATCACCCCGATAGTGGGGAATGAGCAGTTCTTC. Its translation: CSAITPIVGNEQFF.

This chain connects TRBV3-1 to TRBJ1-2; D is unclear. Per the germline V gene, CDR1 is LGHDT and CDR2 is YNNKEL (reference sequence). This CDR3 has 15 amino acids. V lost 0 bases and J lost 5, with 13 bases in between. The CDR3, as DNA: TGTGCCAGCAGCCAAGACGTCGAGGCCAGTTATGGCTACACCTTC. It codes for CASSQDVEASYGYTF. Drawing the rest from reference TRBV3-1 and TRBJ1-2, the complete variable domain is DTAVSQTPKYLVTQMGNDKSIKCEQNLGHDTMYWYKQDSKKFLKIMFSYNNKELIINETVPNRFSPKSPDKAHLNLHINSLELGDSAVYFCASSQDVEASYGYTFGSGTRLTVV.

This clonotype was counted at least ten times. The chain carries TRBV6-2 or TRBV6-3 and TRBJ2-7; 13 bases agree with TRBD2. This CDR3 region has 18 residues. Trimming removed 10 bases from V and 0 bases from J; junction bases left unmatched: 15. Germline V gene sequence: CDR1 MNHEY, CDR2 SVGEGT. CDR3 nucleotides: TGTGCCACCGACCCCGGGACTAGCGGGGCTAGGAGCTCCTACGAGCAGTACTTC. This codes for CATDPGTSGARSSYEQYF.

In its sample, this clonotype was seen a few times. The chain carries TRBV11-2 and TRBJ2-1, with no clear D. This CDR3 region has 13 residues. Germline-derived CDR1 and CDR2 are SGHAT and FQNNGV. Trimming pared 1 base from V and 11 bases from J, leaving 12 bases between. The CDR3 coding sequence is TGTGCCAGCAGCTTAGTCCGTGGTTGGCAGCAGTTCTTC. Protein sequence: CASSLVRGWQQFF.